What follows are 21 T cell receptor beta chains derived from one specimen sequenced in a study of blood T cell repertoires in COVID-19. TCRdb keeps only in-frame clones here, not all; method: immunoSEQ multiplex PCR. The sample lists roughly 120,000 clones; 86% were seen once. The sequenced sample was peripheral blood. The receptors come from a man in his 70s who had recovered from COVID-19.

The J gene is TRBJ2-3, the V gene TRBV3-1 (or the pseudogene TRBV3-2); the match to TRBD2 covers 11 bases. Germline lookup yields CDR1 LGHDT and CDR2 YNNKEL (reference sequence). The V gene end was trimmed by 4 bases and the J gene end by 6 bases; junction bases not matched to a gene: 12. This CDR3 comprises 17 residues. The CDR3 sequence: CASSPLYSGRARDTQYF. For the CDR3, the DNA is TGTGCCAGCAGCCCCCTTTATAGCGGGAGGGCCAGGGATACGCAGTATTTT.

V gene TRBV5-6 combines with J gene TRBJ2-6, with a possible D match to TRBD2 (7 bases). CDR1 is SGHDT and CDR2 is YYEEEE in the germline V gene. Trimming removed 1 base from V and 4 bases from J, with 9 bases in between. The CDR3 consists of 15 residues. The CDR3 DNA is TGTGCCAGCAGCTTGCGGGGGGCCGGGGCCAACGTCCTGACTTTC. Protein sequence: CASSLRGAGANVLTF. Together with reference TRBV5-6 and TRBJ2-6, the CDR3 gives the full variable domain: DAGVTQSPTHLIKTRGQQVTLRCSPKSGHDTVSWYQQALGQGPQFIFQYYEEEERQRGNFPDRFSGHQFPNYSSELNVNALLLGDSALYLCASSLRGAGANVLTFGAGSRLTVL.

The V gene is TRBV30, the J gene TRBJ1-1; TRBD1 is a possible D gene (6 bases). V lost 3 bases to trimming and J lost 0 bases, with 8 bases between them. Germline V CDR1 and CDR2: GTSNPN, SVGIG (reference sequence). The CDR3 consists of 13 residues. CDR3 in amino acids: CAWRDSLNTEAFF. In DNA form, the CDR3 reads TGTGCCTGGAGGGACAGCTTGAACACTGAAGCTTTCTTT.

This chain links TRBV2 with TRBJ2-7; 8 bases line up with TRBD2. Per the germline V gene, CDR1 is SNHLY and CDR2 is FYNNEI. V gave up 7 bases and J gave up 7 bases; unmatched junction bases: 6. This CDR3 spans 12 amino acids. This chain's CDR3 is CASTGGGWEQYF. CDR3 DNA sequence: TGTGCCAGCACCGGGGGGGGTTGGGAGCAGTACTTC. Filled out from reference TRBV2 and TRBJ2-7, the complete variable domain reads EPEVTQTPSHQVTQMGQEVILRCVPISNHLYFYWYRQILGQKVEFLVSFYNNEISEKSEIFDDQFSVERPDGSNFTLKIRSTKLEDSAMYFCASTGGGWEQYFGPGTRLTVT.

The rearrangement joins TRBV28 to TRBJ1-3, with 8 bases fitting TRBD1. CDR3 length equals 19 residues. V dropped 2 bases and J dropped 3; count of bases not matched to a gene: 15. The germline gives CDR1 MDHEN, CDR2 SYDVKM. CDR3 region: CASSLGLRTQGALGNTIYF. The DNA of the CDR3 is TGTGCCAGCAGTTTAGGGCTTCGGACCCAGGGGGCGCTTGGAAACACCATATATTTT.

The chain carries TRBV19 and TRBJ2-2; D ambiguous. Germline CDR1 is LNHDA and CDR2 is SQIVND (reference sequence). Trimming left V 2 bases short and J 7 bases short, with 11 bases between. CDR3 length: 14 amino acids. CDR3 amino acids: CASSITAGYGELFF. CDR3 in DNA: TGTGCCAGTAGTATAACGGCAGGCTACGGGGAGCTGTTTTTT. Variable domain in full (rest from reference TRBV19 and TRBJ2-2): DGGITQSPKYLFRKEGQNVTLSCEQNLNHDAMYWYRQDPGQGLRLIYYSQIVNDFQKGDIAEGYSVSREKKESFPLTVTSAQKNPTAFYLCASSITAGYGELFFGEGSRLTVL.

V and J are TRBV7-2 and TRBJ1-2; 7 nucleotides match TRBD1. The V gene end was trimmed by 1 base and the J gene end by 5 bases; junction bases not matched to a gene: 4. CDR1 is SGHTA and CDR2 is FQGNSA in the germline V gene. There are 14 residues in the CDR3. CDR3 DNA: TGTGCCAGCAGCTTAGGGACAGGCGTGTATGGCTACACCTTC. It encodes CASSLGTGVYGYTF.

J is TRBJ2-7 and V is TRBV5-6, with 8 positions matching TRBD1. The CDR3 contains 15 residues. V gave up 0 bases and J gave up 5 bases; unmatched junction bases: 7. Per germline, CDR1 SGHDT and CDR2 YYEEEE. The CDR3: CASSLGPTGGHEQYF. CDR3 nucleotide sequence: TGTGCCAGCAGCTTGGGTCCTACAGGGGGTCACGAGCAGTACTTC.

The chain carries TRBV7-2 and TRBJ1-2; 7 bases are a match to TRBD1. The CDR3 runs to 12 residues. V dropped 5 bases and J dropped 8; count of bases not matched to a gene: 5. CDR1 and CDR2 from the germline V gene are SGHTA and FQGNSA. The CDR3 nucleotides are TGTGCCAGCAGCCCGGGACAGAAGGGCTACACCTTC. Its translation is CASSPGQKGYTF.

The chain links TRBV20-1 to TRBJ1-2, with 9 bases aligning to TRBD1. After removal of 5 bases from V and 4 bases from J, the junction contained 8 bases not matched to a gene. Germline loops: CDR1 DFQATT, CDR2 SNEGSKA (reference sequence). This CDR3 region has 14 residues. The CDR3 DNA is TGCAGTGCTCGTGGGACAGGGCGATTCTATGGCTACACCTTC. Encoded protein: CSARGTGRFYGYTF.

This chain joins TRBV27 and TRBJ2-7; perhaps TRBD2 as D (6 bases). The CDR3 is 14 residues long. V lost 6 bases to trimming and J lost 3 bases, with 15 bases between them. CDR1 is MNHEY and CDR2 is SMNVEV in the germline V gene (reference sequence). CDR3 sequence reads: CASRTRTGLYEQYF. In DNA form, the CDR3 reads TGTGCCAGCAGGACGCGGACGGGACTCTACGAGCAGTACTTC.

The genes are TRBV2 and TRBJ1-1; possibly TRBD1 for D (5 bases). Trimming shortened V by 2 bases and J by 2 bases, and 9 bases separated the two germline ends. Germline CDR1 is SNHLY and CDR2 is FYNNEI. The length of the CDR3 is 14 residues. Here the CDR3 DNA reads TGTGCCAGCAGTGAAACAGGCTACAACACTGAAGCTTTCTTT. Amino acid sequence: CASSETGYNTEAFF.

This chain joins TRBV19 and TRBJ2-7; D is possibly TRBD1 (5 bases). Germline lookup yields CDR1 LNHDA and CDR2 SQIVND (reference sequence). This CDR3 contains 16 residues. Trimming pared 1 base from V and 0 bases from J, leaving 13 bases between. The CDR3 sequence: CASSIAGHTFSYEQYF. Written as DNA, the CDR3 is TGTGCCAGTAGTATAGCCGGACATACATTCTCCTACGAGCAGTACTTC.

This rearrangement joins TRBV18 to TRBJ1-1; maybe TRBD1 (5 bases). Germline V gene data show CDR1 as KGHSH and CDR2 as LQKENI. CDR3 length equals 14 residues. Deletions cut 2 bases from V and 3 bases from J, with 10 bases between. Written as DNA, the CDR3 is TGTGCCAGCTCACCAGTTGGGGGGGACACTGAAGCTTTCTTT. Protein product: CASSPVGGDTEAFF.

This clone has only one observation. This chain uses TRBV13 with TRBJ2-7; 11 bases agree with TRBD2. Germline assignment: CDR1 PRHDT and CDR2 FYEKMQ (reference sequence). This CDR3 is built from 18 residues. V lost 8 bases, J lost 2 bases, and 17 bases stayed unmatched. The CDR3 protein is CASGRGLAEPGGPYEQYF. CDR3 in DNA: TGTGCCAGCGGCCGGGGACTAGCGGAGCCTGGCGGACCCTACGAGCAGTACTTC.

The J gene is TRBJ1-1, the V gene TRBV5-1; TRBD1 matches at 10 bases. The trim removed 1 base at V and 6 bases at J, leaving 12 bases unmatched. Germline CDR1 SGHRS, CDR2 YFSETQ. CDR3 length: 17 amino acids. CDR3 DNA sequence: TGCGCCAGCAGCTTGCTGGGACAGGGGCATCTGACCCCTGAAGCTTTCTTT. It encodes CASSLLGQGHLTPEAFF. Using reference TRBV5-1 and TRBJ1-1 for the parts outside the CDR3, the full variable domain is KAGVTQTPRYLIKTRGQQVTLSCSPISGHRSVSWYQQTPGQGLQFLFEYFSETQRNKGNFPGRFSGRQFSNSRSEMNVSTLELGDSALYLCASSLLGQGHLTPEAFFGQGTRLTVV.

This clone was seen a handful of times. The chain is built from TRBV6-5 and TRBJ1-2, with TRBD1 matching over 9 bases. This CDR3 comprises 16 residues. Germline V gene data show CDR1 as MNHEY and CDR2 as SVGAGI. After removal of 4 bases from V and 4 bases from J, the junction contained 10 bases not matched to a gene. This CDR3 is CASSSRPGQGSYGYTF. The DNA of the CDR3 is TGTGCCAGCAGTTCCCGGCCGGGACAGGGCTCCTATGGCTACACCTTC.

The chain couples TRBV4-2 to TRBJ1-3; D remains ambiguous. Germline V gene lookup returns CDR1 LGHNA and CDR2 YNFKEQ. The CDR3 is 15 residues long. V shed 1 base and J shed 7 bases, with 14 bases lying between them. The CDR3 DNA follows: TGTGCCAGCAGCCAAGGAGCACGAGGGCCGAACACCATATATTTT. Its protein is CASSQGARGPNTIYF.

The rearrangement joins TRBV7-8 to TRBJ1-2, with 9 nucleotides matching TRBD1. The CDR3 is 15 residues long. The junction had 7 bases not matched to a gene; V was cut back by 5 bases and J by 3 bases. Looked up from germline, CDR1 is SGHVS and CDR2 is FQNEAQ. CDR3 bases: TGTGCCAGCAGCCGCGGGACAGGGTATGACTATGGCTACACCTTC. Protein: CASSRGTGYDYGYTF.

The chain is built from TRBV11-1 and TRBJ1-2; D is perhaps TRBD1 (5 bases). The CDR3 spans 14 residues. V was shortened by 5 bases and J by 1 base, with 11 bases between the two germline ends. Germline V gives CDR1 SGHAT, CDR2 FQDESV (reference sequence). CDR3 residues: CASSPQTDNYGYTF. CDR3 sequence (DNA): TGTGCCAGCAGCCCTCAGACAGATAACTATGGCTACACCTTC.

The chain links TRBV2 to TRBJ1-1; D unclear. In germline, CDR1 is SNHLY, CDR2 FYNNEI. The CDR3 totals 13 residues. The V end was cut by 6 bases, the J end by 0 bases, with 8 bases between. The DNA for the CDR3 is TGTGCCAGCAGCGCTGACATGAACACTGAAGCTTTCTTT. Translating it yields CASSADMNTEAFF.